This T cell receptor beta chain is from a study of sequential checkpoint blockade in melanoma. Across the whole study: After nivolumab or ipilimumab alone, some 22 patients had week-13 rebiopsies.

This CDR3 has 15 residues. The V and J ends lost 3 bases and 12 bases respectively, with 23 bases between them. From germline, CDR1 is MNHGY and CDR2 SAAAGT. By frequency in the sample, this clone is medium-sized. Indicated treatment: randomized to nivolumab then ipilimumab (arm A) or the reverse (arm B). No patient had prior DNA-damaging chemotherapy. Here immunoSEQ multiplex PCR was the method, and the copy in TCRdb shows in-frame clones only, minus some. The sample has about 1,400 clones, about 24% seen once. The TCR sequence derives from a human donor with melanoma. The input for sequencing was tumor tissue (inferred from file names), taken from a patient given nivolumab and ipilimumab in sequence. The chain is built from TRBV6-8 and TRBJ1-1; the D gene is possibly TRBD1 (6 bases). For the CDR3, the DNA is TGTGCCAGCAGTTATGGGGGCGCGGGTTTATCGTCAACTTTCTTT. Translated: CASSYGGAGLSSTFF.